These 23 T cell receptor beta chains were sequenced from one sample in a study of T cells in Graves' hyperthyroidism and ophthalmopathy. RNA transcripts were the template for amplifying TCR beta CDR3 regions. HTBI primers were the set used in a first-round RT-PCR of the TCR CDR3. TCRdb processed the multiplex PCR reads anew with MiXCR; each CDR3 protein has one entry. The profile shows some 510,000 distinct CDR3 sequences, more than 20% of them singletons. Sequencing was carried out using blood. These receptor sequences come from a man between 18 and 35 years old with Graves' hyperthyroidism.

This clonotype appeared many times. The chain is built from TRBV2 and TRBJ1-1, with D perhaps matching TRBD1 (6 bases). CDR1 is SNHLY, CDR2 FYNNEI, per germline. V was pared by 7 bases and J by 0 bases, with 12 bases between. CDR3 length: 14 amino acids. The CDR3 sequence is CASMGGSLNTEAFF. The DNA of the CDR3 is TGTGCCAGCATGGGGGGCAGCTTGAACACTGAAGCTTTCTTT. Full variable domain (rest looked up from reference TRBV2 and TRBJ1-1): EPEVTQTPSHQVTQMGQEVILRCVPISNHLYFYWYRQILGQKVEFLVSFYNNEISEKSEIFDDQFSVERPDGSNFTLKIRSTKLEDSAMYFCASMGGSLNTEAFFGQGTRLTVV.

This clonotype was seen ten or more times. The V gene is TRBV27, the J gene TRBJ1-1; TRBD1 agrees at 7 bases. The CDR3 is 14 residues long. The germline CDR1 and CDR2 sequences are MNHEY and SMNVEV (reference sequence). Trimming at V came to 6 bases and at J to 5 bases, leaving 9 bases not matched to a gene. CDR3 bases: TGTGCCAGCAGGCACACAGGGGTGCGGACTGAAGCTTTCTTT. Its protein product is CASRHTGVRTEAFF.

This clonotype was seen only a few times. In DNA, the CDR3 is TGCGCCAGCAGGGGTCCTGAAACCTACGAGCAGTACTTC. It is translated as CASRGPETYEQYF. The gene calls are TRBV10-2 and TRBJ2-7; D not resolved. The CDR3 contains 13 residues. V lost 6 bases, J lost 2 bases, and 11 bases lay in between. Germline V CDR1 and CDR2: WSHSY, SAAADI.

There are many counts of this clonotype. The chain combines TRBV20-1 with TRBJ1-2; TRBD1 matches 10 bases. Germline V gene sequence: CDR1 DFQATT, CDR2 SNEGSKA (reference sequence). The V gene end was trimmed by 4 bases and the J gene end by 5 bases; junction bases not matched to a gene: 4. This CDR3 is 13 amino acids long. In DNA form, the CDR3 reads TGCAGTGCTAAGACAGGGGGCCTGTATGGCTACACCTTC. It specifies CSAKTGGLYGYTF.

Of note for this clonotype: A junction end diverges from the germline sequence, so it may reflect a read error. This chain's CDR3 is CASSSGPLYEHYF. CDR3 sequence (DNA): TGTGCCAGTAGTTCCGGGCCCCTCTACGAGCACTACTTC. The rearrangement joins TRBV19 to TRBJ2-7; D ambiguous. CDR1 and CDR2 (germline): LNHDA, SQIVND (reference sequence). This CDR3 is 13 amino acids long.

This clonotype has at least ten counts. This sequence joins TRBV7-9 and TRBJ2-7, with a possible D match to TRBD1 (6 bases). Trimming took off 4 bases at V and 0 bases at J, with 10 bases between the two ends. The CDR3 has 14 amino acids. Germline CDR1 is SEHNR and CDR2 is FQNEAQ (reference sequence). The CDR3 protein is CASSSQDSSYEQYF. In DNA, the CDR3 is TGTGCCAGCAGCTCTCAGGACAGCTCCTACGAGCAGTACTTC.

This clonotype was observed at least ten times. V is TRBV12-3 or TRBV12-4 and J is TRBJ2-7, with D possibly TRBD2 on 5 matching bases. V was trimmed by 3 bases and J by 2 bases, leaving 8 bases between them. The CDR3 is made up of 13 amino acids. CDR3 protein: CASSFSGTYEQYF. The DNA of the CDR3 is TGTGCCAGCAGTTTCAGCGGAACCTACGAGCAGTACTTC.

The V and J genes are TRBV25-1 and TRBJ2-5, with D tentatively TRBD1 or TRBD2 (5 bases each). Germline values: CDR1 MGHDK, CDR2 SYGVNS. The germline V and J ends were trimmed by 7 bases and 5 bases, with 26 bases remaining between them. This CDR3 contains 17 residues. DNA of the CDR3: TGTGCCAGCACTGCTCTCCGGGACCCGAGATTGGGGGAGACCCAGTACTTC. Amino acids: CASTALRDPRLGETQYF.

Only one count was recorded for this clonotype. This sequence joins TRBV6-2 or TRBV6-3 and TRBJ2-7; D is possibly TRBD1 (6 bases). Looked up from germline, CDR1 is MNHEY and CDR2 is SVGEGT. V lost 6 bases and J lost 4, with 13 bases in between. The CDR3 spans 13 residues. The CDR3 bases are TGTGCCAGCAGGGGAACAGGGATTTACGAGCAGTACTTC. As protein: CASRGTGIYEQYF.

Note on this clonotype: At one end the junction does not follow the germline gene, possibly because of a read error. The chain recombines TRBV27 with TRBJ2-5; 11 bases match TRBD2. Germline CDR1 reads MNHEY; CDR2 reads SMNVEV (reference sequence). The length of the CDR3 is 17 residues. The CDR3 reads CASSSTPLAGGPETQDF. The DNA of the CDR3 is TGTGCCAGCAGTTCAACGCCCTTAGCGGGGGGGCCTGAGACCCAGGACTTC.

This clonotype was recorded at least ten times. The genes are TRBV28 and TRBJ2-5, with D maybe TRBD1 (6 bases). The germline V gene encodes CDR1 MDHEN and CDR2 SYDVKM. Trimming left V 3 bases short and J 6 bases short, with 11 bases between. The CDR3 spans 13 residues. CDR3 coding DNA: TGTGCCAGCAGTTTTGGGCAGGGGAAGACCCAGTACTTC. Translation gives CASSFGQGKTQYF.

This clonotype was recorded many times. The DNA of the CDR3 is TGTGCCACCAGCAGAGATCGTTCCGGCAATCAGCCCCAGCATTTT. The encoded protein is CATSRDRSGNQPQHF. J is TRBJ1-5 and V is TRBV15; D remains ambiguous. The CDR3 length is 15 residues. Germline assignment: CDR1 LNHNV and CDR2 YYDKDF (reference sequence). The germline V and J ends were trimmed by 0 bases and 2 bases, with 8 bases remaining between them.

This clonotype occurred many times. V is TRBV11-2 and J is TRBJ2-7; the D is unclear. The CDR3 spans 11 residues. Per the germline V gene, CDR1 is SGHAT and CDR2 is FQNNGV. Trimming took 0 bases from V and 6 from J, leaving 3 bases between them. CDR3 sequence (DNA): TGTGCCAGCAGCTTAGAAATCGAGCAGTACTTC. Translation gives CASSLEIEQYF.

Ten or more counts support this clonotype. The V call is TRBV2, the J call TRBJ1-5; no firm D call. Trimming removed 7 bases at V and 0 bases at J, with 10 bases between. The CDR3 is 14 amino acids. The germline CDR1 and CDR2 sequences are SNHLY and FYNNEI. CDR3 sequence: CASTPSYSNQPQHF. The CDR3 DNA follows: TGTGCCAGCACCCCCAGTTATAGCAATCAGCCCCAGCATTTT.

This clonotype was counted many times. This chain links TRBV12-5 with TRBJ1-5; D gene uncertain. CDR1 and CDR2 (germline): LGHNT, FRNRAP. The CDR3 is made up of 16 amino acids. Between the trimmed V and J ends, which lost 2 bases and 5 bases, there was a span of 16 bases. CDR3 sequence reads: CASGLRLPSYDQPQHF. The CDR3 coding sequence is TGTGCTAGTGGTTTGAGACTGCCTTCCTACGATCAGCCCCAGCATTTT.

This clonotype was observed many times. This sequence joins TRBV2 and TRBJ2-7; D might be TRBD2 (6 bases). Germline values: CDR1 SNHLY, CDR2 FYNNEI. Trimming shortened V by 1 base and J by 6 bases, and 10 bases separated the two germline ends. The length of the CDR3 is 13 residues. Here the CDR3 reads CASSEVRGLEQYF. DNA of the CDR3: TGTGCCAGCAGTGAAGTTAGGGGACTCGAGCAGTACTTC.

This clonotype appeared many times. The chain carries TRBV7-2 and TRBJ2-7; 8 nucleotides line up with TRBD1. The germline V gene encodes CDR1 SGHTA and CDR2 FQGNSA. The CDR3 sequence is 15 residues long. J lost 6 bases, V lost 4 bases, and 11 bases had no gene match. In DNA form, the CDR3 reads TGTGCCAGCAGCTCAGGGACAGGTATTCTTGGCGAGCAGTACTTC. This codes for CASSSGTGILGEQYF.

This sequence joins TRBV12-3 or TRBV12-4 and TRBJ1-2; 9 nucleotides agree with TRBD1. Germline trimming cut 6 bases from V and 2 bases from J; bases unmatched to any gene: 10. The CDR3 consists of 16 residues. The CDR3 sequence is CASSLTRQGGNYGYTF. DNA of the CDR3: TGTGCCAGCAGCCTAACGAGACAGGGGGGGAACTATGGCTACACCTTC.

This clonotype was counted many times. CDR3 DNA: TGTGCCAGCAGAAAGGAGAGCGGGACTGAAGCTTTCTTT. This gives the protein CASRKESGTEAFF. The V gene is TRBV6-4, the J gene TRBJ1-1; D unclear. Deletions cut 6 bases from V and 5 bases from J, with 13 bases between. Per the germline V gene, CDR1 is MRHNA and CDR2 is SNTAGT. The CDR3 sequence is 13 residues long.

This rearrangement joins TRBV12-3 or TRBV12-4 to TRBJ1-2; 8 bases are a match to TRBD1. V lost 2 bases and J lost 7; bases outside the gene matches: 6. This CDR3 has 14 residues. CDR3 amino acids: CASSLTGQGRGYTF. The DNA of the CDR3 is TGTGCCAGCAGTTTAACAGGACAGGGACGTGGCTACACCTTC.

Only a few counts were recorded for this clonotype. This chain joins TRBV30 and TRBJ2-7; 7 bases fit TRBD1. The V gene end was trimmed by 6 bases and the J gene end by 2 bases; junction bases not matched to a gene: 7. Per germline, CDR1 GTSNPN and CDR2 SVGIG (reference sequence). The CDR3 spans 13 residues. The DNA of the CDR3 is TGTGCCTGCAGCAGACAGGGTGCCTACGAGCAGTACTTC. Its translation: CACSRQGAYEQYF.

This clonotype was detected ten times or more. The genes are TRBV28 and TRBJ1-5; TRBD1 aligns across 9 bases. Per the germline V gene, CDR1 is MDHEN and CDR2 is SYDVKM. The CDR3 is 15 residues long. Trimming cost V 6 bases and J 6 bases; bases outside gene matches: 9. In nucleotides, the CDR3 is TGTGCCAGCAGCGACGACAGGGGGGAGCCTCAGCCCCAGCATTTT. It translates to CASSDDRGEPQPQHF.

This clonotype occurred a few times. The J gene is TRBJ1-1, the V gene TRBV2, with D unresolved. Trimming left V 5 bases short and J 3 bases short, with 10 bases between. The CDR3 spans 13 residues. CDR1 and CDR2 (germline): SNHLY, FYNNEI. CDR3 residues: CASSRRRYTEAFF. CDR3 in DNA: TGTGCCAGCAGTAGGAGGAGATACACTGAAGCTTTCTTT.